One T cell receptor (beta chain) is described in this entry. Its antigen is still unknown. One base away there is no much larger clone; base qualities are not given. This specimen comes from a study of radiotherapy plus CTLA-4 blockade in lung cancer listed by TCRdb under 2018. With regard to the full study: Objective responses were observed in 18% of enrolled patients, and disease control was achieved in approximately 29%. General findings and caveats noted by the study authors: After treatment with radiotherapy and ipilimumab, TCR clones that came from tumors expanded in the peripheral blood. The strongest predictors of response, as reported, were early dynamic changes in blood T cell clones along with a rise in serum interferon-beta after radiation.

The study evaluated CTLA-4 blockade (ipilimumab) given together with focal radiation therapy in patients who had chemo-refractory metastatic non-small-cell lung cancer. There are 15 amino acids in the CDR3, from cysteine to phenylalanine inclusive. The CDR3 DNA has 45 bases and is translated from base 1. According to the germline V gene, CDR1 reads KGHSH and CDR2 reads LQKENI. V trim: 0 bases; J trim: 9 bases; unmatched bases: 7. Libraries came from the immunoSEQ multiplex PCR assay. Sourced from immuneACCESS, this table was stored by TCRdb with only in-frame sequences that have V and J called. A share of the clones is absent; for the studies checked, an unresolved V gene accounts for under half, and the remainder has no known explanation. The sample has around 70,000 clones on record, over 80% of them singletons. The top ten constitute roughly 4% of the sample.

The clonotype originates from a human donor with non-small cell lung cancer who had a partial response to radiotherapy plus ipilimumab. The receptor chain draws on TRBV18 and TRBJ2-1, with 8 bases aligning to TRBD2. The material was peripheral blood, obtained from a patient treated with radiotherapy plus ipilimumab. For the CDR3, the sequence is CASSPPSGRRGEQFF. Read as DNA, the sequence is TGTGCCAGCTCACCACCGAGCGGGAGAAGGGGTGAGCAGTTCTTC.